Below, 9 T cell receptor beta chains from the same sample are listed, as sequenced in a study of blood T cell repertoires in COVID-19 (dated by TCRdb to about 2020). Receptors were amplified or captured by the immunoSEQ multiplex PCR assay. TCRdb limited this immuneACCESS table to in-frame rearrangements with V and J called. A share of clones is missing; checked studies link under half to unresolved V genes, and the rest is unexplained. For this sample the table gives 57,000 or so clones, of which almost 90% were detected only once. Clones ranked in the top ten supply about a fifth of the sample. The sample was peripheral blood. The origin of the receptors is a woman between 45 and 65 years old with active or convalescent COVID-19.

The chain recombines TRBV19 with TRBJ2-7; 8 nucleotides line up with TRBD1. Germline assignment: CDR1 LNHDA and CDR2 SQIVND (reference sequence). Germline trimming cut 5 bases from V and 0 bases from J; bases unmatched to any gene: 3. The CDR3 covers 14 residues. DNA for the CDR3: TGTGCCAGTAGTGACGGACAGGGCTCCTACGAGCAGTACTTC. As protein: CASSDGQGSYEQYF.

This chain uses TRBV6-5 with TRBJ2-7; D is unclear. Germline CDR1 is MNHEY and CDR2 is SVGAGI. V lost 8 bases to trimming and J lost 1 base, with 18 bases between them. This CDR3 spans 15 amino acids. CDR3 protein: CASQPHPSHSYEQYF. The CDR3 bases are TGTGCCAGCCAACCCCACCCGAGTCATTCCTACGAGCAGTACTTC.

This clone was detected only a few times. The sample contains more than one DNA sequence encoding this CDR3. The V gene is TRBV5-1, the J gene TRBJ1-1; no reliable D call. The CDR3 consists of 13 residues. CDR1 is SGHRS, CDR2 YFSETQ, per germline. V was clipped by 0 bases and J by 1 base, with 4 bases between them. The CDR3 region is CASSLDRNTEAFF. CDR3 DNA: TGCGCCAGCAGCTTGGACAGGAACACTGAAGCTTTCTTT.

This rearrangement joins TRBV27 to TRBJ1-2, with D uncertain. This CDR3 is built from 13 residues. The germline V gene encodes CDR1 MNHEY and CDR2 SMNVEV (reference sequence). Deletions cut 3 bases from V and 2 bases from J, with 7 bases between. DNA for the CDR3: TGTGCCAGCAGTTTTACAGAAAACTATGGCTACACCTTC. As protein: CASSFTENYGYTF.

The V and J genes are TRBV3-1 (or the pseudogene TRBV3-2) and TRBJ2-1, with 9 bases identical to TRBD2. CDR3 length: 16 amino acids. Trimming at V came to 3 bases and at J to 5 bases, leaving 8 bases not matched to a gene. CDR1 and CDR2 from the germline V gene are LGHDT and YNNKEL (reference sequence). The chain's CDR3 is CASSQVAGVGDNEQFF. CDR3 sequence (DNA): TGTGCCAGCAGCCAGGTAGCGGGAGTAGGAGACAATGAGCAGTTCTTC.

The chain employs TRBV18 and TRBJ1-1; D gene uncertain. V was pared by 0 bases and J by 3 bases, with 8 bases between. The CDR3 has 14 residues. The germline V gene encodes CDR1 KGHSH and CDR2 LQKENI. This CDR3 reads CASSPPRGYTEAFF. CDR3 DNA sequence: TGTGCCAGCTCACCACCGCGGGGATACACTGAAGCTTTCTTT.

CDR3 in amino acids: CASSFRQGKAFF. The CDR3 DNA sequence: TGTGCCAGCAGCTTCCGACAGGGCAAAGCTTTCTTT. The V call is TRBV5-6, the J call TRBJ1-1, with 7 positions matching TRBD1. The CDR3 has 12 amino acids. Germline V lookup: CDR1 SGHDT, CDR2 YYEEEE. After removal of 2 bases from V and 9 bases from J, the junction contained 4 bases not matched to a gene.

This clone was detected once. This chain's CDR3 is CASSLTGGGHGNTIYF. The CDR3 DNA is TGTGCCAGCAGCTTGACAGGCGGGGGGCATGGAAACACCATATATTTT. The V and J genes are TRBV11-2 and TRBJ1-3; perhaps TRBD1 as D (6 bases). The V end lost 3 bases, the J end lost 3 bases, and 15 bases lay between the germline ends. The germline V gene has CDR1 SGHAT and CDR2 FQNNGV. CDR3 length: 16 amino acids. Full variable domain (remainder filled in from reference TRBV11-2 and TRBJ1-3): EAGVAQSPRYKIIEKRQSVAFWCNPISGHATLYWYQQILGQGPKLLIQFQNNGVVDDSQLPKDRFSAERLKGVDSTLKIQPAKLEDSAVYLCASSLTGGGHGNTIYFGEGSWLTVV.

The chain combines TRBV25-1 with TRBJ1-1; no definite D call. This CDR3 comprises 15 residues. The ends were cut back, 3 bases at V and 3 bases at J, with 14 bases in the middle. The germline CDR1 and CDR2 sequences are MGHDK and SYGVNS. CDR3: CASSDSGGHYTEAFF. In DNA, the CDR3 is TGTGCCAGCAGTGATTCGGGCGGGCACTACACTGAAGCTTTCTTT.